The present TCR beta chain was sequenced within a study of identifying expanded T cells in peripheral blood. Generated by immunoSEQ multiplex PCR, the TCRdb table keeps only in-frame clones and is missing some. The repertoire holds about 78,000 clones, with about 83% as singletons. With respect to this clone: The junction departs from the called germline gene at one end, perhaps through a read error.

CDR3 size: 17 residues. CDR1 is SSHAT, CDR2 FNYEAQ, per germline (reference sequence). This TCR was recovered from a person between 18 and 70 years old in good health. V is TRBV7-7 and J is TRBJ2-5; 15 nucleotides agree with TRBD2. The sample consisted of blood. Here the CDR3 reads CASSPGLAGGGGETQYF. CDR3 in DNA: TGTGCTAGCAGCCCGGGACTAGCGGGAGGAGGGGGAGAGACCCAGTACTTC.